This is a list of T cell receptor beta chains from one sample in a study of T cells in Graves' hyperthyroidism and ophthalmopathy. Via MiXCR, TCRdb re-called the multiplex PCR reads, giving one row per CDR3 protein. The profile shows roughly 420,000 distinct CDR3 sequences, approximately 14% of them singletons. The sequenced sample consisted of blood. The receptors were gathered from a woman between 18 and 30 years old with Graves' hyperthyroidism. The CDR3 runs from the conserved cysteine through the conserved F or W. D genes are given only for firm matches. Some rows have no size entry. The others give once, few or many, or a class for an expanded clone.

abundance,v_gene,d_gene,j_gene,len,CDR3aa,CDR3nt
many,TRBV5-1,TRBD1,TRBJ2-7,15,CASSPGQEISYEQYF,TGCGCCAGCAGCCCGGGACAGGAAATCTCCTACGAGCAGTACTTC
NA,TRBV5-1,NA,TRBJ2-5,14,CASSLGDQRETQYF,TGCGCCAGCAGCTTGGGGGACCAGAGAGAGACCCAGTACTTC
many,TRBV29-1,TRBD2,TRBJ2-2,14,CSVRTSGNTGELFF,TGCAGCGTTAGGACTAGCGGGAACACCGGGGAGCTGTTTTTT
NA,TRBV7-2,TRBD2,TRBJ2-2,16,CASSRVSGRGTGELFF,TGTGCCAGCAGCCGGGTTAGCGGGAGGGGGACCGGGGAGCTGTTTTTT
NA,TRBV15,NA,TRBJ2-3,15,CATSRDRWRADTQYF,TGTGCCACCAGCAGAGACCGGTGGCGGGCGGATACGCAGTATTTT
many,TRBV7-2,NA,TRBJ1-1,15,CASSFLGSLNTEAFF,TGTGCCAGCAGCTTCCTGGGCAGCCTGAACACTGAAGCTTTCTTT
many,TRBV6-1,TRBD1,TRBJ1-6,14,CASRYRGPDSPLHF,TGTGCCAGCAGATACAGGGGGCCGGATTCACCCCTCCACTTT
NA,TRBV14,NA,TRBJ1-6,16,CASSQERMRGNSPLHF,TGTGCCAGCAGCCAAGAACGTATGCGAGGGAATTCACCCCTCCACTTT
many,TRBV29-1,NA,TRBJ2-7,12,CSVRTAGYEQYF,TGCAGCGTTAGGACAGCCGGCTACGAGCAGTACTTC
many,TRBV28,TRBD2,TRBJ2-2,16,CASSSNLAAYTGELFF,TGTGCCAGCAGTTCGAATCTAGCGGCTTACACCGGGGAGCTGTTTTTT
many,TRBV27,NA,TRBJ2-7,13,CASRGPLAYEQYF,TGTGCCAGCAGGGGGCCTCTGGCATACGAGCAGTACTTC
few,TRBV30,NA,TRBJ2-7,15,CAWSVPQGPGDEQYF,TGTGCCTGGAGTGTACCTCAGGGACCGGGGGACGAGCAGTACTTC
NA,TRBV30,TRBD2,TRBJ2-7,14,CAWSGGSGVYEQYF,TGTGCCTGGAGCGGGGGGTCAGGTGTCTACGAGCAGTACTTC
few,TRBV9,NA,TRBJ2-6,16,CASSVEGSSGANVLTF,TGTGCCAGCAGCGTAGAAGGGTCTTCTGGGGCCAACGTCCTGACTTTC
few,TRBV4-3,TRBD2,TRBJ2-7,15,CASSLQAGGPYEQYF,TGCGCCAGCAGCCTTCAAGCGGGAGGCCCCTACGAGCAGTACTTC
many,TRBV7-6,NA,TRBJ2-3,14,CASRGNQTPDTQYF,TGTGCCAGCAGGGGGAACCAGACTCCAGATACGCAGTATTTT
few,TRBV5-1,NA,TRBJ2-1,12,CASRDPYNEQFF,TGCGCCAGCAGGGATCCCTACAATGAGCAGTTCTTC
NA,TRBV12-3/TRBV12-4,TRBD2,TRBJ2-5,17,CASSSGTSGRAEETQYF,TGTGCCAGCAGTTCCGGGACTAGCGGGAGGGCCGAGGAGACCCAGTACTTC
few,TRBV6-1,NA,TRBJ2-7,15,CASSEAVGTSYEQYF,TGTGCCAGCAGTGAAGCTGTGGGGACCTCCTACGAGCAGTACTTC
many,TRBV3-1,NA,TRBJ2-7,14,CASSQDWQTYEQYF,TGTGCCAGCAGCCAAGATTGGCAGACCTACGAGCAGTACTTC
many,TRBV2,TRBD1,TRBJ1-2,15,CASIPPDRESYGYTF,TGTGCCAGCATCCCCCCGGACAGGGAATCATATGGCTACACCTTC
few,TRBV5-6,NA,TRBJ2-7,12,CASSPFRGRQYF,TGTGCCAGCAGCCCCTTCAGAGGTCGGCAGTACTTC
NA,TRBV19,NA,TRBJ1-3,14,CASSIKGTGNTIYF,TGTGCCAGTAGTATAAAGGGGACTGGAAACACCATATATTTT
many,TRBV4-1,NA,TRBJ1-1,15,CASRPGTTMNTEAFF,TGCGCCAGCAGACCCGGGACAACCATGAACACTGAAGCTTTCTTT
NA,TRBV10-3,NA,TRBJ1-6,15,CAISEPSSYNSPLHF,TGTGCCATCAGTGAACCAAGCTCCTATAATTCACCCCTCCACTTT
many,TRBV20-1,NA,TRBJ1-1,11,CSARSYTEAFF,TGCAGTGCTAGATCATACACTGAAGCTTTCTTT
many,TRBV6-1,NA,TRBJ2-5,14,CASSVWGSSQTQYF,TGTGCCAGCAGTGTTTGGGGGAGTAGTCAGACCCAGTACTTC
many,TRBV2,NA,TRBJ2-7,13,CASSGGRDGEQYF,TGTGCCAGCAGTGGTGGCAGGGACGGCGAGCAGTACTTC
few,TRBV7-8,TRBD1,TRBJ2-3,13,CATRDRGPDTQYF,TGTGCCACCCGGGACAGGGGGCCAGATACGCAGTATTTT
NA,TRBV12-3/TRBV12-4,NA,TRBJ2-1,14,CASGLGDSYNEQFF,TGTGCCAGCGGTCTAGGGGACTCCTACAATGAGCAGTTCTTC
NA,TRBV9,NA,TRBJ2-3,15,CASSRGTHSTDTQYF,TGTGCCAGCAGCCGCGGGACTCACAGCACAGATACGCAGTATTTT
many,TRBV12-3/TRBV12-4,NA,TRBJ2-7,15,CASSLARGIEPEQYF,TGTGCCAGCAGTTTAGCGAGAGGAATCGAGCCCGAGCAGTACTTC
many,TRBV28,NA,TRBJ2-7,14,CASSLRGLSYEQYF,TGTGCCAGCAGTTTACGGGGACTGAGTTACGAGCAGTACTTC
many,TRBV6-1,NA,TRBJ2-2,14,CASSGGVGTGELFF,TGTGCCAGCAGTGGAGGGGTCGGCACCGGGGAGCTGTTTTTT